This paragraph reports one T cell receptor (beta chain). Its specificity is not known. Other DNA variants within this sample encode the same CDR3. The J segment lost 6 bases and the V segment lost 5 bases, leaving 7 bases of the junction unmatched. The CDR3 sequence is 14 residues long. Germline CDR1 and CDR2: MDHEN and SYDVKM. This entry belongs to a study of cytomegalovirus exposure and HLA in healthy donors. Both 60 Vbeta primers and 13 Jbeta primers went into the PCR. Per the original methods: Per a later analysis, the number of unique TCR beta chains was about 80 million, of which about 10 million were shared. Data came from immunoSEQ multiplex PCR; TCRdb stores just in-frame clones and leaves some out. V, J and clone size are those of that table, while D and trimming were read from the DNA. The sample shows approximately 150,000 clones, approximately 84% of them seen only once. Points from the study as a whole: Among donors in an Asian-associated ancestry cluster, a later analysis reportedly found fewer N-insertions than the roughly 700-donor mean. TCR beta V- and J-gene trimming, according to a later analysis, was linked to a missense DCLRE1C variant. Productive rates of about 87% or about 30% were seen for most TCR beta V segments in an earlier analysis.

This sequence joins TRBV28 and TRBJ1-5; TRBD1 aligns across 7 bases. This sequence was found in a young man in good health and CMV-seronegative. Source material: PBMCs. CDR3 loop: CASSPRQGGQPQHF. For the CDR3, the DNA is TGTGCCAGCAGTCCCCGGCAGGGGGGTCAGCCCCAGCATTTT.